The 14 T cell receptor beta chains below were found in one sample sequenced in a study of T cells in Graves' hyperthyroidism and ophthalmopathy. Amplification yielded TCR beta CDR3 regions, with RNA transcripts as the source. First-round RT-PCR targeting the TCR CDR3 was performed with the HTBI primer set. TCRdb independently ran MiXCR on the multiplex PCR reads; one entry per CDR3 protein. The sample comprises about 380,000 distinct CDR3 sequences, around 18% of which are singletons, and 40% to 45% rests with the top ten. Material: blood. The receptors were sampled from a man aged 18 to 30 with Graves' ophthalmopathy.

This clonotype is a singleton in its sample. The CDR3: CASTKHGQGGTTEAFF. The DNA for the CDR3 is TGTGCCAGCACTAAACATGGGCAAGGCGGGACCACTGAAGCTTTCTTT. J is TRBJ1-1 and V is TRBV6-1; tentative D call: TRBD1 (5 bases). The CDR3 extends over 16 amino acids. In germline, CDR1 is MNHNS, CDR2 SASEGT. The V end lost 7 bases, the J end lost 4 bases, and 22 bases lay between the germline ends.

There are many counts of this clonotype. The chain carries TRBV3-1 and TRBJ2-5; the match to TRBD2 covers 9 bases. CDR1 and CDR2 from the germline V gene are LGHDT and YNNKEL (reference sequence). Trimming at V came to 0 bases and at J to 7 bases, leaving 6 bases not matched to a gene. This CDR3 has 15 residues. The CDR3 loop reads CASSQEGSGGMTQYF. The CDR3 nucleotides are TGTGCCAGCAGCCAAGAAGGTAGCGGGGGCATGACCCAGTACTTC.

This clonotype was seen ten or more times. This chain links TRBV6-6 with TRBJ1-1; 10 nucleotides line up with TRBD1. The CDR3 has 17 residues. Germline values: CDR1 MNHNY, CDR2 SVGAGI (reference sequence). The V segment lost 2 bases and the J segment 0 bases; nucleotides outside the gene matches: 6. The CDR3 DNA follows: TGTGCCAGCAGTTACCCGACAGGGGGCTTGATGAACACTGAAGCTTTCTTT. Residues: CASSYPTGGLMNTEAFF.

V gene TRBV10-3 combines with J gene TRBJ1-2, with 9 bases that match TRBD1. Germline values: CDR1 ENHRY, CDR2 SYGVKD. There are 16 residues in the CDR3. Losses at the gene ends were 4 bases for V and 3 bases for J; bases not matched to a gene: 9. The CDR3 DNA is TGTGCCATCAGTGGGGGGACAGGGATGGGCGACTATGGCTACACCTTC. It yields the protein CAISGGTGMGDYGYTF.

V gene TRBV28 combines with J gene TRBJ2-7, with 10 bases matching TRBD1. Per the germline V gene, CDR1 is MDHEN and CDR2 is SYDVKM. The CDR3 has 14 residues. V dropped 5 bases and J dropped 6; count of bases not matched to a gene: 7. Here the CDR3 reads CASSRPGTGVEQYF. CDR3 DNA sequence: TGTGCCAGCAGTCGCCCCGGGACAGGGGTCGAGCAGTACTTC.

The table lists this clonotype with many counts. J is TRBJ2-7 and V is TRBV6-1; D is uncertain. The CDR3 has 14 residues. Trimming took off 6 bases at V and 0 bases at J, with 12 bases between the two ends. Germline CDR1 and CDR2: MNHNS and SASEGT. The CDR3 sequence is CASRSDTHSYEQYF. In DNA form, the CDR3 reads TGTGCCAGCAGGTCAGACACTCACTCCTACGAGCAGTACTTC.

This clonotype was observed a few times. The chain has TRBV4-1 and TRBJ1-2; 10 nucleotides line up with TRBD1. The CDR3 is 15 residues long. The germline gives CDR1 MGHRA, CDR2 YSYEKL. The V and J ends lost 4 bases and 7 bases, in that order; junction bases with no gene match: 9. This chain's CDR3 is CASSRLRQGAVGYTF. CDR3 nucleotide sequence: TGCGCCAGCAGCCGCCTACGACAGGGGGCGGTTGGCTACACCTTC.

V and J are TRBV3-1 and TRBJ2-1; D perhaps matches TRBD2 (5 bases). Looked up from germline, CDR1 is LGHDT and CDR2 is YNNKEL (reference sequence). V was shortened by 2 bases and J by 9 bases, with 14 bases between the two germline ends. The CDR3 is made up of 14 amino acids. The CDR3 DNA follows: TGTGCCAGCAGCCAAACCGGAGGAGGTATTGAGCAGTTCTTC. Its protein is CASSQTGGGIEQFF.

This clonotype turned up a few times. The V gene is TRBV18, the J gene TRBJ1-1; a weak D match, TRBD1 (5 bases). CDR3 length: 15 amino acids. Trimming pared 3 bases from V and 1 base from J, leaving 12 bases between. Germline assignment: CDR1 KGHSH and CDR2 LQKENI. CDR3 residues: CASSPRVTGNTEAFF. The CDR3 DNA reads TGTGCCAGCTCACCGAGGGTAACAGGGAACACTGAAGCTTTCTTT.

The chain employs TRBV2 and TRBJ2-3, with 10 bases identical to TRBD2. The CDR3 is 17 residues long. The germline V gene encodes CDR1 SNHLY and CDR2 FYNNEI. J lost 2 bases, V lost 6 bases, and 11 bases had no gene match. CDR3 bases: TGTGCCAGCAGCGTAGCTATAGGACTAGCGGCCACAGATACGCAGTATTTT. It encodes CASSVAIGLAATDTQYF.

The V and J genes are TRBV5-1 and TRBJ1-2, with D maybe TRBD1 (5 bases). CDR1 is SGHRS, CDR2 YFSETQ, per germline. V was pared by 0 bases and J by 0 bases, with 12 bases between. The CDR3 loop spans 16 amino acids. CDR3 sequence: CASSLATGTTNYGYTF. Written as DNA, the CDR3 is TGCGCCAGCAGCTTGGCCACAGGAACAACTAACTATGGCTACACCTTC.

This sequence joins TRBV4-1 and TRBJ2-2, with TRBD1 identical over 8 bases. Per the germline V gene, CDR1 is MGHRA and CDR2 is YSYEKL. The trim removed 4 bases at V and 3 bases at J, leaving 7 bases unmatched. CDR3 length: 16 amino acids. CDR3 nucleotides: TGCGCCAGCAGCCTGGGGACAGGCCTGGACACCGGGGAGCTGTTTTTT. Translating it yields CASSLGTGLDTGELFF.

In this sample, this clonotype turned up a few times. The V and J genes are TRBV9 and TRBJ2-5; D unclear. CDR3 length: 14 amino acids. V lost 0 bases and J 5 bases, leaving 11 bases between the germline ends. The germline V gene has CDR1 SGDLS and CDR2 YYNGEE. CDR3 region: CASSVVGSAETQYF. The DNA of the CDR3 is TGTGCCAGCAGCGTAGTAGGGTCTGCGGAGACCCAGTACTTC.

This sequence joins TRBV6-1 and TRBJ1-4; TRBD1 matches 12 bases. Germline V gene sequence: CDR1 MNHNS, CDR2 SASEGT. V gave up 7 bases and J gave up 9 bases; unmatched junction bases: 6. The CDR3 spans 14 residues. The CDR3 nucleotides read TGTGCCAGCACCCCGGGACAGGGGGCTCAAAAACTGTTTTTT. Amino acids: CASTPGQGAQKLFF.